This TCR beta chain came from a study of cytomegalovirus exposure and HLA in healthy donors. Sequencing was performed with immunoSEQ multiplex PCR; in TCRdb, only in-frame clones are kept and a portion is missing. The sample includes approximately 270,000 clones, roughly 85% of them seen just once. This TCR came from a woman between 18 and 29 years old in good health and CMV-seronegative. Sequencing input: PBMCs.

The CDR3 protein is CASSLSASGGADETQYF. The CDR3 nucleotides read TGTGCCAGCAGTTTATCGGCTAGCGGGGGGGCCGATGAGACCCAGTACTTC. The V call is TRBV27, the J call TRBJ2-5; 12 nucleotides agree with TRBD2. V lost 0 bases, J lost 5 bases, and 7 bases stayed unmatched. The CDR3 is 17 residues long. Germline CDR1 and CDR2: MNHEY and SMNVEV (reference sequence).